The T cell receptor (beta chain) under discussion was sequenced for a study of tumor and adjacent non-tumor tissue in lung cancer. A modified ARM-PCR protocol with three rounds of nested PCR amplified TCRbeta. TCRdb fed the multiplex PCR reads into MiXCR, producing one record per CDR3 protein. The sample records under 80,000 distinct CDR3 sequences, more than 65% being singletons. CDR1 and CDR2 (germline): SGHRS, YFSETQ. V dropped 0 bases and J dropped 9 bases, with 22 bases sitting between them. The CDR3 runs 17 residues. Remarks on this clonotype: Without the conserved terminal phenylalanine or tryptophan, this CDR3 likely stems from a read error.

RNA was extracted from bulk tissue without any cell sorting. More than 3 cm separated this lung sample from the edge of the tumor. Source material: distant non-tumor lung tissue. J is TRBJ2-1 and V is TRBV5-1; D is unclear. The origin of this receptor is a man aged 55 to 70 with non-small cell lung cancer. CDR3 coding DNA: TGCGCCAGCAGCTTGGGTAATCTTCTAAGTATGAGCAGTGAGCAGTTCGTC. Amino acids: CASSLGNLLSMSSEQFV.